Presented here are 16 T cell receptor beta chains from one specimen sequenced in a study of cytomegalovirus exposure and HLA in healthy donors. The PCR contained 60 Vbeta and 13 Jbeta primers. The assay was immunoSEQ multiplex PCR, and TCRdb's table has in-frame clones only and misses some. The table has 140,000 or so clones, 75% to 85% seen once. The sequenced material came from PBMCs. These receptors were taken from a man in his forties in good health and CMV-seronegative.

V usage is TRBV28 and J usage is TRBJ1-1; D ambiguous. V lost 6 bases and J lost 4, with 15 bases in between. CDR3 size: 14 residues. The germline V gene has CDR1 MDHEN and CDR2 SYDVKM. The CDR3 DNA is TGTGCCAGCAGCCCATGGGGAGGACGCACTGAAGCTTTCTTT. The encoded protein is CASSPWGGRTEAFF.

The chain uses TRBV5-1 and TRBJ1-5; D unresolved. The germline V gene has CDR1 SGHRS and CDR2 YFSETQ. V shed 0 bases and J shed 3 bases, with 7 bases lying between them. This CDR3 has 14 residues. CDR3 loop: CASSLAGVNQPQHF. The DNA of the CDR3 is TGCGCCAGCAGCTTGGCTGGAGTCAATCAGCCCCAGCATTTT.

In the case of this clone: This sample includes further DNA sequences coding for the same CDR3. The chain couples TRBV25-1 to TRBJ2-2, with 7 bases aligning to TRBD1. In germline, CDR1 is MGHDK, CDR2 SYGVNS. The CDR3 covers 17 residues. V shed 5 bases, J shed 0 bases, and the junction held 9 bases outside the gene matches. CDR3 nucleotides: TGTGCCAGCAGTTCACCAGGGGGTCGTCCGAACACCGGGGAGCTGTTTTTT. Residues: CASSSPGGRPNTGELFF.

The V gene is TRBV6-1, the J gene TRBJ1-1; 8 bases are a match to TRBD1. The CDR3 consists of 13 residues. Germline CDR1 is MNHNS and CDR2 is SASEGT. The CDR3 spells CATGVMMNTEAFF. DNA for the CDR3: TGTGCGACAGGGGTCATGATGAACACTGAAGCTTTCTTT.

For this clone: At one of its ends the junction is not consistent with the germline gene, which may arise from a read error. This chain links TRBV7-7 with TRBJ2-1; 9 positions match TRBD2. The CDR3 has 16 residues. CDR1 is SSHAT and CDR2 is FNYEAQ in the germline V gene (reference sequence). The CDR3: CASSLLFSGGPNEQFF. CDR3 sequence (DNA): TGTGCTAGCAGCTTATTGTTCAGCGGGGGGCCCAATGAGCAGTTCTTC.

The gene calls are TRBV7-6 and TRBJ2-1; TRBD1 agrees at 7 bases. Unmatched junction bases numbered 6, after V lost 3 bases and J lost 7 bases. This CDR3 contains 14 residues. Germline lookup yields CDR1 SGHVS and CDR2 FNYEAQ. This CDR3 is CASSFISGGNEQFF. The CDR3 nucleotides read TGTGCCAGCAGCTTTATTTCAGGGGGTAATGAGCAGTTCTTC.

The chain links TRBV5-1 to TRBJ1-2; a weak D match, TRBD1 (6 bases). The CDR3 is 18 amino acids. V lost 3 bases and J 6 bases, leaving 27 bases between the germline ends. Germline assignment: CDR1 SGHRS and CDR2 YFSETQ. The CDR3 spells CASSSSLTGPGPENGYTF. The CDR3 DNA sequence: TGCGCCAGCAGCTCTAGTTTGACAGGCCCGGGCCCGGAAAATGGCTACACCTTC.

The rearrangement links TRBV5-1 to TRBJ2-6; unclear D gene. CDR3 size: 13 residues. V lost 4 bases, J lost 1 base, and 3 bases lay in between. CDR1 is SGHRS, CDR2 YFSETQ, per germline. The CDR3 is CASSQSGANVLTF. In DNA form, the CDR3 reads TGCGCCAGCAGCCAGTCTGGGGCCAACGTCCTGACTTTC.

The rearrangement links TRBV28 to TRBJ1-5; D gene unclear. The CDR3 sequence is 13 residues long. The V gene lost 3 bases and the J gene lost 4 bases, with 7 bases spanning the gap. Per germline, CDR1 MDHEN and CDR2 SYDVKM. In DNA form, the CDR3 reads TGTGCCAGCAGTTTTGAGAGAAATCAGCCCCAGCATTTT. Amino acids: CASSFERNQPQHF.

The rearrangement links TRBV6-6 to TRBJ2-7; 8 positions agree with TRBD1. The V gene end was trimmed by 4 bases and the J gene end by 1 base; junction bases not matched to a gene: 6. The CDR3 runs to 15 residues. Germline values: CDR1 MNHNY, CDR2 SVGAGI (reference sequence). This chain's CDR3 is CASSSSQGASYEQYF. CDR3 bases: TGTGCCAGCAGTTCGTCGCAGGGGGCTTCCTACGAGCAGTACTTC.

This clone was detected only a few times. The V and J genes are TRBV5-1 and TRBJ1-5; 9 bases line up with TRBD1. CDR3 size: 16 residues. The germline V gene encodes CDR1 SGHRS and CDR2 YFSETQ. Trimming removed 4 bases from V and 2 bases from J; junction bases left unmatched: 7. DNA of the CDR3: TGCGCCAGCAGCACGGGACAGGGCCGAGGCAATCAGCCCCAGCATTTT. Its protein is CASSTGQGRGNQPQHF.

This clone was seen a handful of times. The J gene is TRBJ1-1, the V gene TRBV4-3; TRBD1 agrees at 8 bases. Germline V gene data show CDR1 as LGHNA and CDR2 as YSLEER. This CDR3 has 15 amino acids. Trimming took 4 bases from V and 1 from J; bases not matched to a gene: 5. The CDR3 is CASSPDRVQNTEAFF. CDR3 in DNA: TGCGCCAGCAGCCCGGACAGGGTACAGAACACTGAAGCTTTCTTT.

V and J are TRBV30 and TRBJ1-5, with D maybe TRBD1 (6 bases). The CDR3 extends over 13 amino acids. Trimming cost V 3 bases and J 4 bases, with 10 bases left between them. The germline gives CDR1 GTSNPN, CDR2 SVGIG (reference sequence). The CDR3 spells CAWRDRINQPQHF. The CDR3 nucleotides are TGTGCCTGGAGAGACAGGATTAATCAGCCCCAGCATTTT.

This clone was detected many times. The chain combines TRBV27 with TRBJ2-5; TRBD1 matches at 8 bases. Per the germline V gene, CDR1 is MNHEY and CDR2 is SMNVEV (reference sequence). J was trimmed by 4 bases and V by 8 bases; bases with no gene match: 9. The CDR3 contains 14 residues. Here the CDR3 DNA reads TGTGCCAGCGGGACGGACAGGGTGGTAGAGACCCAGTACTTC. Protein sequence: CASGTDRVVETQYF.

The chain uses TRBV6-6 and TRBJ2-3; no firm D call. The ends were cut back, 6 bases at V and 6 bases at J, with 19 bases in the middle. Germline CDR1 reads MNHNY; CDR2 reads SVGAGI (reference sequence). The CDR3 consists of 15 residues. CDR3: CASSPAPAPQDTQYF. The CDR3 DNA is TGTGCCAGCAGCCCTGCACCGGCCCCACAGGATACGCAGTATTTT.

V and J are TRBV28 and TRBJ1-1; 12 nucleotides match TRBD1. This CDR3 has 20 residues. With 6 bases clipped from V and 4 bases from J, the junction kept 21 bases outside the gene matches. Germline values: CDR1 MDHEN, CDR2 SYDVKM. CDR3 region: CASRAGTGGGRLALGTEAFF. CDR3 nucleotide sequence: TGTGCCAGCAGGGCCGGGACAGGGGGCGGTCGTTTAGCCCTTGGCACTGAAGCTTTCTTT.